This TCR beta chain was obtained from a study of PD-1 blockade in classical Hodgkin lymphoma (TCRdb year 2020). For the study in its entirety: Nivolumab dosing was 3 mg/kg intravenously every 2 weeks, continuing until either disease progression or unacceptable toxicity. The study used CyTOF and TCR beta sequencing to define a peripheral blood immune signature of response to PD-1 blockade in classical Hodgkin lymphoma.

A remark on this clone: No antigen is known for it. Per-nucleotide qualities are absent, and no much larger clonotype sits a single base away.

The CDR3 holds 15 amino acids from the cysteine to the phenylalanine. Only the CDR3 portion is preserved as DNA: 45 bases, with reading frame beginning at the first base. Ends trimmed: V by 5 bases, J by 8 bases; bases unmatched to a gene: 7. CDR1 SGHTA and CDR2 FQGTGA were looked up in the germline V gene. The sample's time point label, in plain terms: cycle 2 day 1 (C2D1) of nivolumab. Every trial patient had relapsed following autologous stem cell transplantation, and prior brentuximab vedotin exposure was what differed among cohorts A, B and C. The trial cohort included 55 to 60 patients with relapsed/refractory classical Hodgkin lymphoma, and each patient had a best overall response of complete response, partial response or progressive disease. In the multi-cohort phase II CheckMate 205 trial, trial patients received single-agent nivolumab. An independent review committee assessed best overall response by applying the 2007 International Working Group response criteria. Trial PBMCs were collected immediately before nivolumab initiation (C1D1) and during therapy at cycle 2 day 1 and cycle 4 day 1. Peripheral blood was collected in 8 mL Vacutainer Cell Preparation Tubes, from which PBMCs were isolated by centrifugation and then cryopreserved.

Points the paper makes about the study in general: Baseline TCR diversity was reported to be lower in newly diagnosed patients than in healthy donors, and even lower in relapsed/refractory patients. Trial patients achieving complete response had baseline diversity similar to newly diagnosed patients, whereas partial responders and progressors had significantly lower diversity. The study covered only a single clinical trial cohort, and the causes of the repertoire differences, possibly disease activity or prior therapy, were still not defined. By C4D1, a significant rise was seen in CD4+ TCR diversity but not in CD8+ TCR diversity (p=0.0027 vs p=0.16), and the rise was most apparent among complete responders (p=0.02). Patients starting nivolumab less than 1 year after ASCT had lower diversity and were excluded from later analyses to avoid confounding by immune reconstitution.

The Qiagen DNeasy kit was used to extract genomic DNA both from unsorted PBMCs and from the negatively selected CD4+ and CD8+ fractions. TCR beta CDR3 regions were subjected to amplification by immunoSEQ multiplex PCR with primers that anneal to V and J segments. A synthetic immune receptor repertoire was used to minimize amplification bias, and any remaining bias was removed computationally after sequencing. For the original study's pipeline: Repertoire diversity was quantified as the Shannon entropy index using custom Python scripts. The unsorted, CD4+ and CD8+ repertoires were each analyzed separately, with the exception of combined analyses, where CD4+ and CD8+ sequences were merged in silico. A clone was considered expanded if an increase in frequency of at least 2-fold after treatment relative to C1D1 was found, and a pseudocount of 0.5 was applied to clones undetected at baseline. Singleton clones were defined as clones with 0 or 1 copy at C1D1, and non-singleton clones were defined as clones with 2 or more copies. By matching protein sequences in sorted samples from the same patient, clones expanded in unsorted samples were annotated as CD4+, CD8+ or unknown. Wilcoxon tests were applied to paired samples to test diversity changes from C1D1 to C4D1. TCRdb holds this immuneACCESS table with in-frame rearrangements only. Some clones are missing; in checked studies, unresolved V genes explain under half, and the rest has no known cause. D and trimming come from the DNA, and the V and J calls and clone size come from that table. This sample gives roughly 90,000 clones in total; about four fifths of them show up just once. The ten largest make up approximately 15% of the sample.

The specimen comprised peripheral blood mononuclear cells (PBMCs), sampled before the second cycle of nivolumab. The chain is encoded by TRBV7-3 joined to TRBJ2-1; 12 central bases correspond to TRBD2. The source is a human donor with classical Hodgkin lymphoma. The sequenced DNA: TGTGCCAGCAGCAGTCGACTAGCGGGAGTGGATGAGCAGTTCTTC. The translation is CASSSRLAGVDEQFF.